Each of the 29 T cell receptor beta chains below was sequenced from the same sample in a study of cytomegalovirus exposure and HLA in healthy donors. The PCR had 60 Vbeta and 13 Jbeta primers. Measured with immunoSEQ multiplex PCR; TCRdb has only the in-frame clones, and not every one. The table shows more than 150,000 clones, with 77% occurring only once. Sequencing was done on a sample of PBMCs. The receptors stem from a young man in good health and CMV-seronegative.

V is TRBV4-3 and J is TRBJ2-3, with 16 bases aligning to TRBD2. J lost 6 bases, V lost 3 bases, and 18 bases had no gene match. The germline CDR1 and CDR2 sequences are LGHNA and YSLEER. CDR3 length: 21 residues. CDR3 region: CASSQRTGLAGGARSQDTQYF. CDR3 nucleotides: TGCGCCAGCAGCCAGAGAACGGGACTAGCGGGAGGGGCTAGGTCTCAGGATACGCAGTATTTT.

About this clone: This same CDR3 is encoded by further DNA sequences in the sample. V gene TRBV6-5 combines with J gene TRBJ2-3; weak D call: TRBD1 (5 bases). Trimming shortened V by 2 bases and J by 1 base, and 7 bases separated the two germline ends. Germline V gives CDR1 MNHEY, CDR2 SVGAGI. The CDR3 extends over 14 amino acids. In DNA form, the CDR3 reads TGTGCCAGCAGTTACGGGGCAGGCACAGATACGCAGTATTTT. Amino acid sequence: CASSYGAGTDTQYF.

The chain joins TRBV5-6 to TRBJ2-7; D gene ambiguous. Germline V gives CDR1 SGHDT, CDR2 YYEEEE. Trimming left V 0 bases short and J 3 bases short, with 10 bases between. The CDR3 is 14 amino acids. CDR3 DNA sequence: TGTGCCAGCAGCTTGGGAGGCCCTCTCTACGAGCAGTACTTC. Translation: CASSLGGPLYEQYF. Drawing the rest from reference TRBV5-6 and TRBJ2-7, the complete variable domain is DAGVTQSPTHLIKTRGQQVTLRCSPKSGHDTVSWYQQALGQGPQFIFQYYEEEERQRGNFPDRFSGHQFPNYSSELNVNALLLGDSALYLCASSLGGPLYEQYFGPGTRLTVT.

Worth noting for this clone: Distinct nucleotide sequences in the sample also encode this CDR3. The chain carries TRBV18 and TRBJ1-1; no clear D gene. Per the germline V gene, CDR1 is KGHSH and CDR2 is LQKENI. Trimming cost V 2 bases and J 1 base, with 5 bases left between them. The CDR3 length is 13 residues. The DNA of the CDR3 is TGTGCCAGCTCACCATCCGGGAACACTGAAGCTTTCTTT. This encodes CASSPSGNTEAFF.

The gene calls are TRBV27 and TRBJ2-1; D unclear. The CDR3 sequence is 15 residues long. V was cut by 3 bases and J by 2 bases, with 11 bases left in between. Germline loops: CDR1 MNHEY, CDR2 SMNVEV (reference sequence). DNA for the CDR3: TGTGCCAGCAGTTTGTGGTGGGCGACCTACAATGAGCAGTTCTTC. Encoded protein: CASSLWWATYNEQFF.

The chain links TRBV10-3 to TRBJ1-2; TRBD1 agrees at 10 bases. With V trimmed by 8 bases and J by 5 bases, 5 bases remained unmatched. The CDR3 is made up of 13 amino acids. CDR1 is ENHRY and CDR2 is SYGVKD in the germline V gene. DNA for the CDR3: TGTGCCATCGGTCCGGGACAGGGGTATGGCTACACCTTC. Its protein is CAIGPGQGYGYTF.

Only a few counts were recorded for this clone. The rearrangement joins TRBV7-9 to TRBJ1-4; perhaps TRBD1 as D (6 bases). The CDR3 covers 15 residues. Germline CDR1 and CDR2: SEHNR and FQNEAQ (reference sequence). Trimming took 5 bases from V and 0 from J, leaving 10 bases between them. DNA for the CDR3: TGTGCCAGCAGCCGAACAGGGTCAACTAATGAAAAACTGTTTTTT. Translation: CASSRTGSTNEKLFF.

V is TRBV7-2 and J is TRBJ2-7; 7 bases match TRBD2. In germline, CDR1 is SGHTA, CDR2 FQGNSA. This CDR3 is 13 amino acids long. J was trimmed by 1 base and V by 5 bases; bases with no gene match: 2. CDR3 nucleotide sequence: TGTGCCAGCAGCCCCGGGAGGTCCTACGAGCAGTACTTC. Amino acids: CASSPGRSYEQYF.

V gene TRBV19 combines with J gene TRBJ2-5; D gene unclear. Germline V lookup: CDR1 LNHDA, CDR2 SQIVND (reference sequence). Trimming shortened V by 1 base and J by 0 bases, and 6 bases separated the two germline ends. The CDR3 is 14 amino acids. For the CDR3, the DNA is TGTGCCAGTAGTATAGGTACTCACCAAGAGACCCAGTACTTC. Translating it yields CASSIGTHQETQYF.

The chain uses TRBV29-1 and TRBJ2-5; a possible D gene is TRBD2 (6 bases). With 1 base removed from V and 4 bases from J, the gap between germline ends came to 7 bases. The germline gives CDR1 SQVTM, CDR2 ANQGSEA. The CDR3 contains 12 residues. The CDR3 nucleotides read TGCAGCGTTGAAGTTAGCGGAGAGACCCAGTACTTC. The encoded protein is CSVEVSGETQYF.

J is TRBJ2-5 and V is TRBV5-4; D is unclear. V lost 2 bases to trimming and J lost 5 bases, with 16 bases between them. CDR1 is SGHNT, CDR2 YYREEE, per germline (reference sequence). This CDR3 region has 15 residues. In DNA, the CDR3 is TGTGCCAGCAGCTTTGGCGACTCCCAGAGGGAGACCCAGTACTTC. Translated: CASSFGDSQRETQYF.

The chain joins TRBV15 to TRBJ2-3; 10 positions match TRBD2. Germline CDR1 reads LNHNV; CDR2 reads YYDKDF (reference sequence). V gave up 0 bases and J gave up 4 bases; unmatched junction bases: 13. There are 19 residues in the CDR3. CDR3: CATSRDIRVSGGSADTQYF. The CDR3 DNA reads as TGTGCCACCAGCAGAGATATCCGGGTTAGCGGGGGGTCTGCAGATACGCAGTATTTT.

The chain combines TRBV5-1 with TRBJ2-3; TRBD2 aligns across 9 bases. This CDR3 is built from 16 residues. Per the germline V gene, CDR1 is SGHRS and CDR2 is YFSETQ. The V and J ends lost 3 bases and 5 bases, in that order; junction bases with no gene match: 10. CDR3: CASSSDFSGGRDTQYF. CDR3 in DNA: TGCGCCAGCAGCTCCGACTTCAGCGGGGGGAGAGATACGCAGTATTTT.

The CDR3: CASSLNRDTDTQYF. The CDR3 DNA sequence: TGTGCCAGCAGCTTAAACCGGGACACAGATACGCAGTATTTT. This chain connects TRBV11-3 to TRBJ2-3, with D possibly being TRBD2 (5 bases). V shed 2 bases and J shed 2 bases, with 8 bases lying between them. The CDR3 sequence is 14 residues long. Germline V CDR1 and CDR2: SGHNT, YENEEA.

The chain uses TRBV11-3 and TRBJ2-1; TRBD2 might be the D (6 bases). Germline V lookup: CDR1 SGHNT, CDR2 YENEEA. This CDR3 contains 15 residues. V lost 5 bases, J lost 0 bases, and 11 bases lay in between. Here the CDR3 reads CASSPRENSYNEQFF. CDR3 sequence (DNA): TGTGCCAGCAGCCCCCGGGAGAACTCCTACAATGAGCAGTTCTTC.

The rearrangement joins TRBV6-6 to TRBJ1-2; 8 nucleotides match TRBD1. The V gene end was trimmed by 5 bases and the J gene end by 8 bases; junction bases not matched to a gene: 10. The CDR3 has 14 amino acids. Germline CDR1 is MNHNY and CDR2 is SVGAGI (reference sequence). This chain's CDR3 is CASSNRQGAGGYTF. CDR3 nucleotides: TGTGCCAGCAGTAACCGGCAGGGGGCGGGCGGCTACACCTTC.

The chain combines TRBV30 with TRBJ2-1; a possible D gene is TRBD2 (6 bases). This CDR3 is 17 amino acids long. Germline CDR1 GTSNPN, CDR2 SVGIG (reference sequence). V was cut by 0 bases and J by 4 bases, with 19 bases left in between. CDR3 sequence reads: CAWSVTFRGGIYNEQFF. CDR3 DNA sequence: TGTGCCTGGAGTGTAACTTTTAGGGGAGGCATTTACAATGAGCAGTTCTTC.

This CDR3 reads CASSLATPDRAGYTF. The CDR3 DNA is TGTGCCAGCAGCTTAGCGACTCCGGACAGGGCTGGCTACACCTTC. The rearrangement links TRBV7-9 to TRBJ1-2, with 8 bases matching TRBD1. The V and J ends lost 0 bases and 7 bases, in that order; junction bases with no gene match: 7. The germline V gene has CDR1 SEHNR and CDR2 FQNEAQ (reference sequence). The CDR3 runs to 15 residues.

CDR3 sequence (DNA): TGTGCCAGCTCACCGCGCCCCCGCGGACAGTCTAATCAGCCCCAGCATTTT. As protein: CASSPRPRGQSNQPQHF. This chain links TRBV18 with TRBJ1-5; perhaps TRBD1 as D (6 bases). V was shortened by 3 bases and J by 4 bases, with 19 bases between the two germline ends. The CDR3 contains 17 residues. The V gene's germline CDR1 is KGHSH and CDR2 LQKENI.

The chain recombines TRBV7-2 with TRBJ1-1; 10 bases agree with TRBD1. V lost 1 base to trimming and J lost 7 bases; unmatched junction nucleotides: 6. The CDR3 contains 15 residues. The germline V gene has CDR1 SGHTA and CDR2 FQGNSA. The CDR3 coding sequence is TGTGCCAGCAGCTTAGGGGACAGGGGAAGGAGTGAAGCTTTCTTT. This translates into CASSLGDRGRSEAFF.

The chain couples TRBV7-6 to TRBJ2-7; D is undetermined. The CDR3 has 14 amino acids. From germline, CDR1 is SGHVS and CDR2 FNYEAQ. Trimming shortened V by 1 base and J by 2 bases, and 9 bases separated the two germline ends. The CDR3 is CASSLGSGPYEQYF. CDR3 in DNA: TGTGCCAGCAGCTTAGGTTCAGGCCCCTACGAGCAGTACTTC. Looking up the rest from reference TRBV7-6 and TRBJ2-7 gives the full variable domain: GAGVSQSPRYKVTKRGQDVALRCDPISGHVSLYWYRQALGQGPEFLTYFNYEAQQDKSGLPNDRFSAERPEGSISTLTIQRTEQRDSAMYRCASSLGSGPYEQYFGPGTRLTVT.

This rearrangement joins TRBV6-1 to TRBJ1-1; D unresolved. Germline lookup yields CDR1 MNHNS and CDR2 SASEGT. Trimming shortened V by 5 bases and J by 0 bases, and 13 bases separated the two germline ends. CDR3 length: 15 amino acids. The chain's CDR3 is CASSRTGIMNTEAFF. DNA for the CDR3: TGTGCCAGCAGTCGGACGGGAATTATGAACACTGAAGCTTTCTTT.

V and J are TRBV5-1 and TRBJ2-7, with 7 bases lining up with TRBD1. V was clipped by 4 bases and J by 3 bases; unmatched bases: 7. Germline V gene lookup returns CDR1 SGHRS and CDR2 YFSETQ. This CDR3 is 14 amino acids long. The CDR3 loop is CASSADRVRYEQYF. CDR3 DNA: TGCGCCAGCAGCGCCGACAGGGTACGCTACGAGCAGTACTTC.

The rearrangement uses TRBV5-4 and TRBJ1-1; D is perhaps TRBD1 (5 bases). The CDR3 has 15 residues. In germline, CDR1 is SGHNT, CDR2 YYREEE (reference sequence). V dropped 9 bases and J dropped 3 bases, with 21 bases sitting between them. In nucleotides, the CDR3 is TGTGCCACCTTACTCCGGGCCAAAGGGGACACTGAAGCTTTCTTT. Translation: CATLLRAKGDTEAFF.

The V call is TRBV10-3, the J call TRBJ1-1, with a weak D call TRBD1 (6 bases). The CDR3 consists of 14 residues. Trimming removed 0 bases from V and 2 bases from J, with 7 bases in between. The germline V gene has CDR1 ENHRY and CDR2 SYGVKD. CDR3 sequence reads: CAISESDRNTEAFF. In nucleotides, the CDR3 is TGTGCCATCAGTGAGTCGGACAGAAACACTGAAGCTTTCTTT.

V gene TRBV7-2 combines with J gene TRBJ2-7; a weak D match, TRBD1 (6 bases). V lost 5 bases and J 0 bases, leaving 11 bases between the germline ends. CDR1 is SGHTA and CDR2 is FQGNSA in the germline V gene. The CDR3 extends over 14 amino acids. CDR3 bases: TGTGCCAGCAGCCCGGGACACAGCTCCTACGAGCAGTACTTC. Translated, it gives CASSPGHSSYEQYF.

This clone has a handful of counts. J is TRBJ1-1 and V is TRBV11-1; D gene uncertain. The CDR3 sequence is 14 residues long. From germline, CDR1 is SGHAT and CDR2 FQDESV (reference sequence). The V end was cut by 5 bases, the J end by 5 bases, with 15 bases between. As DNA, the CDR3 is TGTGCCAGCAGCCCTCCCGGGAGAAGGACTGAAGCTTTCTTT. Its translation is CASSPPGRRTEAFF.

The chain is built from TRBV9 and TRBJ2-7, with a possible D match to TRBD1 (6 bases). The CDR3 totals 13 residues. CDR1 SGDLS and CDR2 YYNGEE come from the germline V gene. Trimming left V 4 bases short and J 5 bases short, with 13 bases between. CDR3 sequence reads: CASSPIGGHEQYF. Written as DNA, the CDR3 is TGTGCCAGCAGCCCCATTGGGGGCCACGAGCAGTACTTC.

The chain employs TRBV11-3 and TRBJ2-1; 11 bases line up with TRBD2. Germline assignment: CDR1 SGHNT and CDR2 YENEEA. Trimming removed 0 bases from V and 7 bases from J; junction bases left unmatched: 11. The CDR3 consists of 18 residues. This CDR3 is CASSLDLWTSGQGNEQFF. CDR3 DNA sequence: TGTGCCAGCAGCTTAGATCTCTGGACTAGCGGGCAGGGAAATGAGCAGTTCTTC.